These T cell receptor beta chains were read from a single sample in a study of blood T cell repertoires in COVID-19. Produced via immunoSEQ multiplex PCR; TCRdb's table is partial and in-frame only. The repertoire holds roughly 380,000 clones, with about 88% as singletons. The specimen was peripheral blood. Receptors originate from a woman aged 40 to 50 with COVID-19, enrolled during active disease. Both conserved end residues are part of each CDR3. D genes are given only for firm matches. Clone sizes are given selectively: once, few, many, or a class where the clone is expanded.

d_call,clone_size,j_call,v_call,cdr3_nt,cdr3_aa
NA,NA,TRBJ2-1,TRBV19,TGTGCCAGTAGCTCGACAGTTACCTCCTACAATGAGCAGTTCTTC,CASSSTVTSYNEQFF
TRBD2,NA,TRBJ2-1,TRBV19,TGTGCCAGTAGTATATTAGGGGGTGGGACTAGTGCCAATGAGCAGTTCTTC,CASSILGGGTSANEQFF
TRBD2,NA,TRBJ2-4,TRBV28,TGTGCCAGCACCCTAAAGGGGACTAGCGGGAGTGGAAACATTCAGTACTTC,CASTLKGTSGSGNIQYF
NA,NA,TRBJ1-3,TRBV19,TGTGCCAGTACCTCGCAGGGTTTCGGAAACACCATATATTTT,CASTSQGFGNTIYF
NA,NA,TRBJ2-1,TRBV7-3,TGTGCCAGCAGCTTGAGCAATGAGCAGTTCTTC,CASSLSNEQFF
NA,NA,TRBJ2-7,TRBV7-2,TGTGCCAGCAGCTTAGTAGCCCCTACCCCCTACGAGCAGTACTTC,CASSLVAPTPYEQYF
TRBD2,NA,TRBJ2-3,TRBV6-2/TRBV6-3,TGTGCCAGCAGTTACTCCCTAGCGGGAGGGAATCAGTATTTT,CASSYSLAGGNQYF
NA,NA,TRBJ2-1,TRBV5-1,TGCGCCAGCAGCTCCGCCCCGGGAAACAATGAGCAGTTCTTC,CASSSAPGNNEQFF
NA,NA,TRBJ2-7,TRBV6-2/TRBV6-3,TGTGCCAGCAGCCCACTTAAACGGGAGACCTCCTACGAGCAGTACTTC,CASSPLKRETSYEQYF
NA,NA,TRBJ1-4,TRBV27,TGTGCCAGCAGTACCTCGGGGGGGGCTAATGAAAAACTGTTTTTT,CASSTSGGANEKLFF
NA,NA,TRBJ2-7,TRBV6-6,TGTGCCAGCAGCCGCAGGGGTTACTACGAGCAGTACTTC,CASSRRGYYEQYF
NA,NA,TRBJ2-2,TRBV27,TGTGCCAGCAGCCGCCGGCGGGCGAACACCGGGGAGCTGTTTTTT,CASSRRRANTGELFF
NA,NA,TRBJ1-2,TRBV12-3/TRBV12-4,TGTGCCAGCAGTTTCAACAAAGACTATGGCTACACCTTC,CASSFNKDYGYTF
NA,NA,TRBJ1-5,TRBV5-8,TGTGCCAGCAGTACAGGGCTCAATCAGCCCCAGCATTTT,CASSTGLNQPQHF
NA,NA,TRBJ1-1,TRBV29-1,TGCAGCGTTGGTCAGGGTGGCACTGAAGCTTTCTTT,CSVGQGGTEAFF
TRBD1,NA,TRBJ1-6,TRBV5-4,TGTGCCAGCAGCTCAAGGACAGGAGGGAGCGGTTCACCCCTCCACTTT,CASSSRTGGSGSPLHF
NA,few,TRBJ1-5,TRBV5-5,TGTGCCAGCAGCTTCAGAGCGACCCACAATCAGCCCCAGCATTTT,CASSFRATHNQPQHF
TRBD1,NA,TRBJ1-2,TRBV14,TGTGCCAGCAGCCAAGAAATGACAGGGCGGCCGTATGGCTACACCTTC,CASSQEMTGRPYGYTF
NA,NA,TRBJ2-5,TRBV10-3,TGTGCCATCAGTGTGAGATCTGATGGAGAGACCCAGTACTTC,CAISVRSDGETQYF
TRBD1,NA,TRBJ1-4,TRBV28,TGTGCCAGCAGTTTATTGGGGGGACAGGGACATGAAAAACTGTTTTTT,CASSLLGGQGHEKLFF
NA,NA,TRBJ1-5,TRBV7-2,TGTGCCAGCAGCTTATTTGAGGGTCAGCCCCAGCATTTT,CASSLFEGQPQHF
NA,NA,TRBJ2-1,TRBV14,TGTGCCAGCAGTCGACTAGTTTACAATGAGCAGTTCTTC,CASSRLVYNEQFF
TRBD1,NA,TRBJ2-7,TRBV27,TGTGCCAGCAGTCCCACCGGGACAGGGGACGAGCAGTACTTC,CASSPTGTGDEQYF
TRBD1,NA,TRBJ1-4,TRBV19,TGTGCCAGTAGTAACCGGGACAGTAACCATGAAAAACTGTTTTTT,CASSNRDSNHEKLFF
NA,NA,TRBJ1-2,TRBV6-5,TGTGCCAGCAGTTCAAGAATTTCACGAAACTCCTATGGCTACACCTTC,CASSSRISRNSYGYTF
NA,NA,TRBJ1-6,TRBV2,TGTGCCAGCAGCGTCCGCAGAAATTCACCCCTCCACTTT,CASSVRRNSPLHF
TRBD2,NA,TRBJ2-3,TRBV27,TGTGCCAGCGCTCCTAGCGGATTCGCTAGCAATACGCAGTATTTT,CASAPSGFASNTQYF
NA,NA,TRBJ1-5,TRBV30,TGTGCCTGGAGTCAAGCCGGGGGTGCCCAGCATTTT,CAWSQAGGAQHF
TRBD1,NA,TRBJ1-1,TRBV29-1,TGCAGCGTGGGGACAGGGGGCCTCACTGAAGCTTTCTTT,CSVGTGGLTEAFF
NA,NA,TRBJ2-3,TRBV28,TGTGCCAGCAGTGGAGGGGGCGGGAGCACAGATACGCAGTATTTT,CASSGGGGSTDTQYF
TRBD1,few,TRBJ1-5,TRBV7-8,TGTGCCAGCAGCGTGGGGACAGGGGATCAGCCCCAGCATTTT,CASSVGTGDQPQHF
TRBD1,NA,TRBJ1-1,TRBV11-2,TGTGCCAGCAGCTTCGGACAGGGAGGGTCTGAAGCTTTCTTT,CASSFGQGGSEAFF
TRBD2,NA,TRBJ2-2,TRBV7-2,TGTGCCAGCAGCTTAGTCGGAGGTAGCGGGAGGGCCAATCACGGGGAGCTGTTTTTT,CASSLVGGSGRANHGELFF
NA,once,TRBJ1-1,TRBV11-2,TGTGCCAGCAGCCCAAAGTCAGACAGGCCAACACCTGAAGCTTTCTTT,CASSPKSDRPTPEAFF
NA,once,TRBJ2-3,TRBV27,TGTGCCAGCAGTCTATTCGGGAAATTCCCCACAGATACGCAGTATTTT,CASSLFGKFPTDTQYF
TRBD1,NA,TRBJ1-1,TRBV18,TGTGCCAGCTCACCGAGTAACAGGGGGCAGCACACTGAAGCTTTCTTT,CASSPSNRGQHTEAFF
NA,NA,TRBJ2-1,TRBV6-2/TRBV6-3,TGTGCCAGCAGTTACTCGAGGCGTCCGACGGGGAGCTCCTACAATGAGCAGTTCTTC,CASSYSRRPTGSSYNEQFF
NA,NA,TRBJ1-5,TRBV19,TGTGCCAGTAGGGGAGGGGGGAGCAATCAGCCCCAGCATTTT,CASRGGGSNQPQHF
TRBD1,NA,TRBJ1-2,TRBV18,TGTGCCAGCTCAGCCTCAGCAGGGGGCGGCGGCTTATATGGCTACACCTTC,CASSASAGGGGLYGYTF
NA,NA,TRBJ1-6,TRBV9,TGTGCCAGCAGCCCCCGGGGGACGGATAATTCACCCCTCCACTTT,CASSPRGTDNSPLHF